This TCR beta chain was profiled in a study of patients and donors after allogeneic stem cell transplantation. This clonotype was counted between two and nine times. Germline lookup yields CDR1 DFQATT and CDR2 SNEGSKA (reference sequence). Trimming removed 1 base at V and 4 bases at J, with 16 bases between. The CDR3 runs 15 residues. TCRdb redid the calling of the RT-PCR reads with MiXCR, one entry per CDR3 protein. The sample comprises some 880,000 distinct CDR3 sequences, 15% to 20% of which are singletons, and 6% rests with the top ten. The clonotype comes from a human donor who was either an allogeneic HSCT recipient or a stem cell or donor lymphocyte infusion donor (not recorded which). It is not recorded whose cells these are; they may come from a transplant donor. Sequenced: blood, either unsorted or a sorted T cell fraction (not recorded which). The chain links TRBV20-1 to TRBJ1-2, with D tentatively TRBD1 (5 bases). Here the CDR3 reads CSARGEITRGYGYTF. The CDR3 region has the DNA TGCAGTGCTAGAGGGGAGATAACAAGGGGCTATGGCTACACCTTC.